Shown below are 27 T cell receptor beta chains from a single sample sequenced in a study of regulatory T cells. Study-wide results and limits: Hydrophobic residues at CDR3 positions 6 and 7 were enriched in conventional CD4+ T cells of CD3G-deficient patients.

For these TCRs, the target antigens are not known. The primer mix had 52 TRBV and 13 TRBJ primers. TCRdb's table, derived via immunoSEQ multiplex PCR, lists solely in-frame clones and lacks some. The sample records about 17,000 clones, around 84% being singletons. Sequencing input: conventional CD4+ T cells sorted from blood. All receptors derive from a person in their thirties with CD3G deficiency.

This chain links TRBV28 with TRBJ1-4; D unclear. This CDR3 comprises 14 residues. Per the germline V gene, CDR1 is MDHEN and CDR2 is SYDVKM. Trimming took off 3 bases at V and 5 bases at J, with 10 bases between the two ends. As DNA, the CDR3 is TGTGCCAGCAGTTTCGGCGGAGGCAATGAAAAACTGTTTTTT. Amino acids: CASSFGGGNEKLFF.

The rearrangement joins TRBV5-1 to TRBJ2-1; 11 bases line up with TRBD2. The ends lost 0 bases at V and 3 bases at J; junction bases unmatched: 2. CDR1 and CDR2 from the germline V gene are SGHRS and YFSETQ. The CDR3 spans 16 residues. The CDR3 DNA follows: TGCGCCAGCAGCTTGGCCGGGACTAGCGGCTACAATGAGCAGTTCTTC. Translating it yields CASSLAGTSGYNEQFF.

This clone has only a few counts. J is TRBJ1-2 and V is TRBV6-6, with TRBD1 identical over 8 bases. Trimming cost V 6 bases and J 0 bases; bases outside gene matches: 9. Germline V gene sequence: CDR1 MNHNY, CDR2 SVGAGI (reference sequence). This CDR3 region has 16 residues. DNA for the CDR3: TGTGCCAGCAGAAGACAGGGGATATCGGCTAACTATGGCTACACCTTC. Its translation is CASRRQGISANYGYTF.

The V call is TRBV28, the J call TRBJ2-7; D possibly uses TRBD1 or TRBD2 (5 bases each). Per germline, CDR1 MDHEN and CDR2 SYDVKM. Trimming took 3 bases from V and 2 from J, leaving 14 bases between them. The CDR3 covers 15 residues. The CDR3 nucleotides read TGTGCCAGCAGTTTGGTTGGGGGTCCCACCTACGAGCAGTACTTC. Amino acids: CASSLVGGPTYEQYF. The complete variable domain, with remaining parts taken from reference TRBV28 and TRBJ2-7, reads DVKVTQSSRYLVKRTGEKVFLECVQDMDHENMFWYRQDPGLGLRLIYFSYDVKMKEKGDIPEGYSVSREKKERFSLILESASTNQTSMYLCASSLVGGPTYEQYFGPGTRLTVT.

The genes are TRBV5-1 and TRBJ1-1, with D possibly being TRBD1 (5 bases). The germline V and J ends were trimmed by 4 bases and 3 bases, with 19 bases remaining between them. From germline, CDR1 is SGHRS and CDR2 YFSETQ. There are 16 residues in the CDR3. CDR3 DNA sequence: TGCGCCAGCAGCCAAGGGGATAACTGGGATGACACTGAAGCTTTCTTT. Protein sequence: CASSQGDNWDDTEAFF.

V gene TRBV5-1 combines with J gene TRBJ2-1, with 8 bases aligning to TRBD2. The CDR3 runs to 15 residues. Germline CDR1 is SGHRS and CDR2 is YFSETQ. With 0 bases clipped from V and 4 bases from J, the junction kept 3 bases outside the gene matches. This CDR3 is CASSLDGTSYNEQFF. CDR3 sequence (DNA): TGCGCCAGCAGCTTGGACGGGACTAGTTACAATGAGCAGTTCTTC.

V usage is TRBV5-1 and J usage is TRBJ1-1, with 7 nucleotides matching TRBD1. After removal of 0 bases from V and 0 bases from J, the junction contained 2 bases not matched to a gene. In germline, CDR1 is SGHRS, CDR2 YFSETQ. The CDR3 contains 15 residues. For the CDR3, the DNA is TGCGCCAGCAGCTTGGGGGACAGATTGAACACTGAAGCTTTCTTT. As protein: CASSLGDRLNTEAFF.

J is TRBJ2-6 and V is TRBV28, with D unresolved. Trimming took off 1 base at V and 1 base at J, with 5 bases between the two ends. Germline V gives CDR1 MDHEN, CDR2 SYDVKM. The length of the CDR3 is 15 residues. The CDR3 sequence is CASSLSGSGANVLTF. CDR3 nucleotide sequence: TGTGCCAGCAGTTTATCCGGTTCTGGGGCCAACGTCCTGACTTTC.

The V gene is TRBV28, the J gene TRBJ2-5; TRBD2 matches at 10 bases. The V segment lost 3 bases and the J segment 5 bases; nucleotides outside the gene matches: 9. Germline CDR1 is MDHEN and CDR2 is SYDVKM. The CDR3 has 16 residues. The CDR3 bases are TGTGCCAGCAGTTTGAGCTCCAGCGGGGGGGAGGAGACCCAGTACTTC. This translates into CASSLSSSGGEETQYF. Full variable domain (remainder filled in from reference TRBV28 and TRBJ2-5): DVKVTQSSRYLVKRTGEKVFLECVQDMDHENMFWYRQDPGLGLRLIYFSYDVKMKEKGDIPEGYSVSREKKERFSLILESASTNQTSMYLCASSLSSSGGEETQYFGPGTRLLVL.

V gene TRBV11-2 combines with J gene TRBJ2-1; TRBD2 matches at 9 bases. This CDR3 is built from 15 residues. The V gene's germline CDR1 is SGHAT and CDR2 FQNNGV. Trimming at V came to 1 base and at J to 8 bases, leaving 6 bases not matched to a gene. The CDR3 bases are TGTGCCAGCAGCTTAGTGCCAGCGGGAGGCCATGAGCAGTTCTTC. As protein: CASSLVPAGGHEQFF.

This clone was seen more than once but under ten times. The chain employs TRBV19 and TRBJ1-1; 12 bases align to TRBD1. The J segment lost 0 bases and the V segment lost 5 bases, leaving 4 bases of the junction unmatched. Germline CDR1 LNHDA, CDR2 SQIVND (reference sequence). This CDR3 comprises 16 residues. Here the CDR3 DNA reads TGTGCCAGTAGTCCGGGACAGGGGGCCATGAACACTGAAGCTTTCTTT. It yields the protein CASSPGQGAMNTEAFF.

The chain has TRBV6-5 and TRBJ1-5; the match to TRBD1 covers 8 bases. This CDR3 has 13 amino acids. The V segment lost 6 bases and the J segment 7 bases; nucleotides outside the gene matches: 5. From germline, CDR1 is MNHEY and CDR2 SVGAGI. The CDR3 is CASSPDRVQPQHF. CDR3 nucleotide sequence: TGTGCCAGCAGCCCGGACAGGGTCCAGCCCCAGCATTTT.

The chain has TRBV6-6 and TRBJ1-1, with 7 bases matching TRBD1. CDR3 length: 13 residues. The V and J ends lost 6 bases and 6 bases, in that order; junction bases with no gene match: 7. Germline loops: CDR1 MNHNY, CDR2 SVGAGI (reference sequence). The CDR3: CASRDRMGAEAFF. The CDR3 DNA follows: TGTGCCAGCAGGGACAGGATGGGCGCTGAAGCTTTCTTT.

CDR3 in amino acids: CASSSATYEQYF. The CDR3 DNA follows: TGTGCCAGCAGTTCCGCGACCTACGAGCAGTACTTC. The chain recombines TRBV28 with TRBJ2-7; D gene unclear. This CDR3 has 12 amino acids. Germline V gives CDR1 MDHEN, CDR2 SYDVKM. V was pared by 4 bases and J by 2 bases, with 6 bases between.

The chain recombines TRBV28 with TRBJ2-7; 8 bases fit TRBD1. The CDR3 extends over 14 amino acids. The V segment lost 5 bases and the J segment 5 bases; nucleotides outside the gene matches: 8. From germline, CDR1 is MDHEN and CDR2 SYDVKM. The CDR3, as DNA: TGTGCCAGCAGTCTCCGACAGGGGAACCACGAGCAGTACTTC. Amino acids: CASSLRQGNHEQYF.

The V call is TRBV11-2, the J call TRBJ2-6, with no clear D. The length of the CDR3 is 15 residues. From germline, CDR1 is SGHAT and CDR2 FQNNGV. The V end lost 3 bases, the J end lost 0 bases, and 6 bases lay between the germline ends. For the CDR3, the DNA is TGTGCCAGCAGCTTTAGACTCTCTGGGGCCAACGTCCTGACTTTC. Its translation is CASSFRLSGANVLTF.

The genes are TRBV5-1 and TRBJ2-3, with 9 bases matching TRBD2. The CDR3 consists of 17 residues. Germline lookup yields CDR1 SGHRS and CDR2 YFSETQ. The V segment lost 0 bases and the J segment 4 bases; nucleotides outside the gene matches: 9. DNA for the CDR3: TGCGCCAGCAGCTTGGGCTCTAGCGGGGAAGTCTCAGATACGCAGTATTTT. Protein sequence: CASSLGSSGEVSDTQYF.

The V call is TRBV12-5, the J call TRBJ2-1; 8 nucleotides line up with TRBD2. Germline CDR1 and CDR2: LGHNT and FRNRAP. The J segment lost 8 bases and the V segment lost 3 bases, leaving 9 bases of the junction unmatched. CDR3 size: 15 residues. CDR3 coding DNA: TGTGCTAGTGGTTTATCCGGGAGGGCCGGGGATGAGCAGTTCTTC. Protein: CASGLSGRAGDEQFF.

This clone was recorded once. J is TRBJ2-1 and V is TRBV10-2, with D perhaps matching TRBD2 (6 bases). The CDR3 extends over 15 amino acids. CDR1 is WSHSY and CDR2 is SAAADI in the germline V gene. V was clipped by 2 bases and J by 2 bases, with 10 bases between them. The CDR3 sequence: CASSEIAGTYNEQFF. The CDR3 nucleotides are TGCGCCAGCAGTGAGATCGCGGGGACCTACAATGAGCAGTTCTTC.

The J gene is TRBJ1-1, the V gene TRBV6-5; 7 bases fit TRBD1. CDR3 length: 15 residues. Germline assignment: CDR1 MNHEY and CDR2 SVGAGI. Germline trimming cut 4 bases from V and 3 bases from J; bases unmatched to any gene: 8. For the CDR3, the DNA is TGTGCCAGCAGTTCGGGACAGTCAATGGACACTGAAGCTTTCTTT. It codes for CASSSGQSMDTEAFF.

The chain has TRBV6-6 and TRBJ1-5; D not certain. Trimming shortened V by 0 bases and J by 7 bases, and 7 bases separated the two germline ends. Germline loops: CDR1 MNHNY, CDR2 SVGAGI (reference sequence). The CDR3 is 13 amino acids. The CDR3 is CASSYSIGQPQHF. The CDR3 DNA reads TGTGCCAGCAGTTACTCGATTGGACAGCCCCAGCATTTT.

This clone was observed a handful of times. The gene calls are TRBV28 and TRBJ2-5; the match to TRBD1 covers 7 bases. Germline V gene lookup returns CDR1 MDHEN and CDR2 SYDVKM. The J segment lost 7 bases and the V segment lost 5 bases, leaving 16 bases of the junction unmatched. The CDR3 spans 16 residues. In DNA, the CDR3 is TGTGCCAGCAGTCCCCTGTGGGAAAGGGGGCTTGGGACCCAGTACTTC. Amino acids: CASSPLWERGLGTQYF.

The rearrangement links TRBV7-9 to TRBJ2-3, with TRBD1 identical over 9 bases. The CDR3 totals 16 residues. V shed 4 bases, J shed 6 bases, and the junction held 11 bases outside the gene matches. CDR1 and CDR2 (germline): SEHNR, FQNEAQ (reference sequence). This CDR3 reads CASSWGSGQGKDTQYF. The CDR3 nucleotides read TGTGCCAGCAGCTGGGGCTCGGGACAGGGAAAGGATACGCAGTATTTT.

The rearrangement joins TRBV10-3 to TRBJ1-1, with unresolved D. There are 12 residues in the CDR3. Trimming stripped 0 bases from V and 9 bases from J, with 8 bases between. From germline, CDR1 is ENHRY and CDR2 SYGVKD. The DNA for the CDR3 is TGTGCCATCAGTGAGTCTGGGGTAAAAGCTTTCTTT. Translating it yields CAISESGVKAFF.

On this clone: This could be a read error, since a much larger clone is one nucleotide away. The sample contains more than one DNA sequence encoding this CDR3. The rearrangement links TRBV28 to TRBJ1-2; tentatively, D is TRBD1 (6 bases). CDR3 length: 15 amino acids. Germline lookup yields CDR1 MDHEN and CDR2 SYDVKM. The DNA of the CDR3 is TGTGCTAGCAGTTTGTCCCTATGGACAGTCCATGGCTACACCTTC. Translated, it gives CASSLSLWTVHGYTF.

The gene calls are TRBV19 and TRBJ2-2; no reliable D call. V dropped 3 bases and J dropped 0 bases, with 5 bases sitting between them. Germline lookup yields CDR1 LNHDA and CDR2 SQIVND (reference sequence). This CDR3 is built from 14 residues. In DNA form, the CDR3 reads TGTGCCAGTAGTATTCTCCCGAACACCGGGGAGCTGTTTTTT. Translation gives CASSILPNTGELFF.

The chain uses TRBV9 and TRBJ2-1; D call uncertain. Germline CDR1 is SGDLS and CDR2 is YYNGEE. Trimming took off 5 bases at V and 4 bases at J, with 13 bases between the two ends. The CDR3 has 14 amino acids. For the CDR3, the DNA is TGTGCCAGCAGGCGGAGATATTCATACAATGAGCAGTTCTTC. This gives the protein CASRRRYSYNEQFF.